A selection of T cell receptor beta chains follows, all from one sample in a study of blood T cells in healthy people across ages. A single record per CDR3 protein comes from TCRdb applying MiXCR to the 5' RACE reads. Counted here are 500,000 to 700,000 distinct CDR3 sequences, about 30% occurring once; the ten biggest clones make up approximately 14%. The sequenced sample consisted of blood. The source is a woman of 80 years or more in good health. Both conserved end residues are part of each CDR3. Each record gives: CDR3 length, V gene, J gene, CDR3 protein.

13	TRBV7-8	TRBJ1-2	CASTLGGSHGYTF
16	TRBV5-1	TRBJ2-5	CASSTGLAGDQETQYF
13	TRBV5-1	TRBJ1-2	CASSLEWDYGYTF
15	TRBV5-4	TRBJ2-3	CASSFRRGATDTQYF
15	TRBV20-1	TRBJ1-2	CSARDSSTGNYGYTF
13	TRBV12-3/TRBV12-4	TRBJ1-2	CASSPGASYGYTF
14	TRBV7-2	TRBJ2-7	CASSRGLAGAEQYF
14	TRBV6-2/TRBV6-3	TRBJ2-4	CASRSGHPKNIQYF
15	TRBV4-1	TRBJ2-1	CASSQHGLATDEQFF
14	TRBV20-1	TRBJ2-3	CSASSTRQTDTQYF
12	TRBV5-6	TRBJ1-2	CASSFTATAYTF
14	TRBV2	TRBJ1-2	CASRMGGDTYGYTF
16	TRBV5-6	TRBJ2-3	CASSSGLAGPAGTQYF
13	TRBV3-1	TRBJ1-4	CASSGRANEKLFF
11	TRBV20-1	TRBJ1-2	CSASRGVGYTF
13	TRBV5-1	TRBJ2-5	CASRFEARETQYF
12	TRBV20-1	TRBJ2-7	CSAPLQGNEQYF
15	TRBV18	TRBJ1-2	CASSPLPGQGGGYTF
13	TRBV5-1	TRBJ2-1	CASSQGSNNEQFF
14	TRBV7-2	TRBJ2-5	CASSPPGFPETQYF
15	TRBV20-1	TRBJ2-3	CSARGQGASTDTQYF
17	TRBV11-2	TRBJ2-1	CASSPRLAGLLYNEQFF
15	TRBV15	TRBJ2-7	CATSRVRGSSYEQYF